This T cell receptor beta chain appears in the sequencing data of a study of blood T cell repertoires in COVID-19. Study context: Samples of COVID-19 (acute and convalescent) were obtained from the United States, Italy and Spain. Nucleic acid was either cDNA or gDNA, and it came from T cells, B-cell-depleted T cells, or PBMCs.

The CDR3 consists of 12 residues. Trimming left V 2 bases short and J 7 bases short, with 11 bases between. Germline-derived CDR1 and CDR2 are GTSNPN and SVGIG (reference sequence). Recovered participants had two consecutive negative NP/OP PCR tests, healthcare professional clearance, or symptom resolution. TCRdb's table, derived via immunoSEQ multiplex PCR, lists solely in-frame clones and lacks some. The sample has about 160,000 clones, more than 70% seen once. This chain joins TRBV30 and TRBJ1-1; D is uncertain. The TCR sequence derives from a man aged 35-49 years who had recovered from COVID-19. The specimen sequenced was PBMCs or T cells enriched from blood (not recorded which). The CDR3 is CAWSSRGREAFF. The CDR3 region has the DNA TGTGCCTGGAGTTCACGGGGTCGTGAAGCTTTCTTT.